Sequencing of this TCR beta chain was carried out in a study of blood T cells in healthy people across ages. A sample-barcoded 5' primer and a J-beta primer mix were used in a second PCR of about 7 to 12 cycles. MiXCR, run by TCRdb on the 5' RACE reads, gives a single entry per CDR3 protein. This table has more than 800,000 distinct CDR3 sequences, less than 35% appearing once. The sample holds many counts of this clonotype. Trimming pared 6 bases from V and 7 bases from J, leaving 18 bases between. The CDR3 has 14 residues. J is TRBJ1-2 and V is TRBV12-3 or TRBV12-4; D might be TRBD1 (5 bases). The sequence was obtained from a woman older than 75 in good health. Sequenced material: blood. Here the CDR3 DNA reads TGTGCCAGCAGCCTACATTCGGGACGAGGTGGCTACACCTTC. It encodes CASSLHSGRGGYTF.